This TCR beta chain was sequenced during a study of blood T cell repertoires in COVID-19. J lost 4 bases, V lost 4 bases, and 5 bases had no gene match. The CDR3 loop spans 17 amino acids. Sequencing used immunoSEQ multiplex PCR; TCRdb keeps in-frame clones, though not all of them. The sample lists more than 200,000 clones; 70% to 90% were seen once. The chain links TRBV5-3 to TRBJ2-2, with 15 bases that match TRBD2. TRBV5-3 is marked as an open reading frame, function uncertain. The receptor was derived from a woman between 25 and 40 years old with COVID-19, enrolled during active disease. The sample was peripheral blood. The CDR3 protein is CARSPAGLAGGTGELFF. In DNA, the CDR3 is TGTGCCAGAAGCCCGGCGGGACTAGCGGGGGGCACCGGGGAGCTGTTTTTT.